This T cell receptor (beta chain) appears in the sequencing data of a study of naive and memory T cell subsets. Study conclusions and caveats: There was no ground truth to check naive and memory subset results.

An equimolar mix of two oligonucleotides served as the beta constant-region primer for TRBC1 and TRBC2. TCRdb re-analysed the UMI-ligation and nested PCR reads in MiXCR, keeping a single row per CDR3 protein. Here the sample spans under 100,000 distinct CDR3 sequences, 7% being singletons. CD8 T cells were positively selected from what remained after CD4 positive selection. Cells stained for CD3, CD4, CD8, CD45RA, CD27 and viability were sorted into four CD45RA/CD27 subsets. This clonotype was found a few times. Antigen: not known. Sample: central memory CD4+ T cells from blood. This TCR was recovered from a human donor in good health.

The CDR3 loop reads CAISDSDRGRYEQYF. The CDR3 nucleotides are TGTGCCATCAGTGACTCTGACAGGGGACGGTACGAGCAGTACTTC. V gene TRBV10-3 combines with J gene TRBJ2-7, with TRBD1 matching over 8 bases. The germline V gene encodes CDR1 ENHRY and CDR2 SYGVKD. The V segment lost 3 bases and the J segment 4 bases; nucleotides outside the gene matches: 8. The CDR3 extends over 15 amino acids.